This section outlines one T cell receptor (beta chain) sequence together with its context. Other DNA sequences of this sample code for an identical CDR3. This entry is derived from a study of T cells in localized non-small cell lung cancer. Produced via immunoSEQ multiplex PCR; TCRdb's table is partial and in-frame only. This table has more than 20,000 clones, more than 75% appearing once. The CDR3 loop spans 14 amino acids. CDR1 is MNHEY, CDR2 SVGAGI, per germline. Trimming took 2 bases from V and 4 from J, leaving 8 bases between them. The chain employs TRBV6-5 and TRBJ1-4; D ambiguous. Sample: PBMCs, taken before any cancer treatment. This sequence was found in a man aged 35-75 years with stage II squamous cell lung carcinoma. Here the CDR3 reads CASSYGQHNEKLFF. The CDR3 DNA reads TGTGCCAGCAGTTACGGGCAGCATAATGAAAAACTGTTTTTT.